Below, 10 T cell receptor beta chains from the same sample are listed, as sequenced in a study of regulatory T cells in long-lasting Graves disease. To make TCR beta libraries, researchers used iRepertoire HTBI primers and Arm-PCR of CDR3 regions. TCRdb ran MiXCR on the multiplex PCR reads and lists one entry per CDR3 protein. This repertoire shows roughly 470,000 distinct CDR3 sequences, around 21% found once; its top ten account for 7.8%. Indicated time point: persistent/refractory GD, antithyroid drugs over 5 years with positive TRAb. PBMC RNA was the source of the TCR library. The specimen comprised peripheral blood mononuclear cells (PBMCs), sampled when the disease was refractory, from a patient treated with antithyroid drugs. These receptors came from a female donor with Graves disease.

This clonotype was detected many times. V is TRBV27 and J is TRBJ1-1; 10 bases agree with TRBD1. V shed 6 bases and J 4 bases; nucleotides not matched to a gene: 5. The CDR3 spans 14 residues. Germline CDR1 reads MNHEY; CDR2 reads SMNVEV (reference sequence). The CDR3 is CASSPRTGGTEAFF. DNA for the CDR3: TGTGCCAGCAGCCCTCGGACAGGGGGCACTGAAGCTTTCTTT.

This clonotype was detected ten times or more. This sequence joins TRBV28 and TRBJ1-1; 8 bases match TRBD1. Germline CDR1 reads MDHEN; CDR2 reads SYDVKM. V lost 11 bases to trimming and J lost 5 bases; unmatched junction nucleotides: 4. The CDR3 covers 11 residues. The CDR3: CAAHRGTEAFF. The CDR3 bases are TGTGCCGCACACAGGGGGACTGAAGCTTTCTTT.

This clonotype was recorded a few times. This rearrangement joins TRBV9 to TRBJ1-5; D uncertain. CDR3 size: 15 residues. Trimming pared 0 bases from V and 0 bases from J, leaving 7 bases between. Germline CDR1 SGDLS, CDR2 YYNGEE. The CDR3 spells CASSVEGNSNQPQHF. Written as DNA, the CDR3 is TGTGCCAGCAGCGTAGAAGGGAATAGCAATCAGCCCCAGCATTTT.

In this sample, this clonotype turned up many times. The genes are TRBV6-1 and TRBJ1-2, with unresolved D. The CDR3 is 12 residues long. Per germline, CDR1 MNHNS and CDR2 SASEGT. V was trimmed by 3 bases and J by 4 bases, leaving 6 bases between them. In DNA, the CDR3 is TGTGCCAGCAGTGATGACGGCTATGGCTACACCTTC. Translating gives CASSDDGYGYTF.

In regard to this clonotype: A read error likely explains this, since a far larger clone differs by one base. The chain has TRBV28 and TRBJ2-5, with 15 bases aligning to TRBD2. In germline, CDR1 is MDHEN, CDR2 SYDVKM. V was pared by 7 bases and J by 7 bases, with 4 bases of the junction left unmatched. The length of the CDR3 is 14 residues. The CDR3 bases are TGTGCCAGCAACCCGGGACTAGCGGGAGGGACCCAGTACTTC. This gives the protein CASNPGLAGGTQYF.

This clonotype was recorded at least ten times. The chain links TRBV12-3 or TRBV12-4 to TRBJ1-1; no firm D call. Trimming took 3 bases from V and 3 from J, leaving 8 bases between them. The CDR3 loop spans 13 amino acids. The DNA for the CDR3 is TGTGCCAGCAGTTTGAAGGAGGACACTGAAGCTTTCTTT. Protein product: CASSLKEDTEAFF.

DNA for the CDR3: TGTGCCAGCAGCTTTATAAAATGGGCTAGCGGGAGTGAGCCAGGGGAGCTGTTTTTT. Protein sequence: CASSFIKWASGSEPGELFF. The genes are TRBV7-6 and TRBJ2-2; 10 bases fit TRBD2. The CDR3 has 19 residues. J lost 8 bases, V lost 3 bases, and 18 bases had no gene match. Germline-derived CDR1 and CDR2 are SGHVS and FNYEAQ.

The genes are TRBV28 and TRBJ2-1, with TRBD2 matching over 10 bases. CDR3 length: 13 amino acids. V lost 8 bases, J lost 4 bases, and 2 bases stayed unmatched. Germline V gene lookup returns CDR1 MDHEN and CDR2 SYDVKM. The CDR3 protein is CASGTSAYNEQFF. CDR3 nucleotides: TGTGCCAGCGGGACTAGCGCTTACAATGAGCAGTTCTTC.

This clonotype came up many times. The J gene is TRBJ2-7, the V gene TRBV5-1; 7 nucleotides agree with TRBD2. There are 15 residues in the CDR3. Trimming cost V 1 base and J 5 bases; bases outside gene matches: 9. Germline values: CDR1 SGHRS, CDR2 YFSETQ. CDR3 region: CASSLRSGNIDEQYF. CDR3 coding DNA: TGCGCCAGCAGCTTGCGGAGCGGGAATATCGACGAGCAGTACTTC.

This clonotype was observed a handful of times. V and J are TRBV2 and TRBJ2-3; D is unresolved. Per germline, CDR1 SNHLY and CDR2 FYNNEI. V was cut by 4 bases and J by 1 base, with 12 bases left in between. The CDR3 has 15 amino acids. DNA for the CDR3: TGTGCCAGCAGTGTTCTGACTGGAGGCACAGATACGCAGTATTTT. This translates into CASSVLTGGTDTQYF.